What follows describes a single TCR beta chain. For each CDR3 protein, TCRdb gives one entry from its re-call of the 5' RACE reads, without DNA. The listing contains 200,000 to 250,000 distinct CDR3 sequences. Germline V gene lookup returns CDR1 MGHDK and CDR2 SYGVNS. CDR3 length: 11 residues. The data were obtained in a study of monozygotic twins with inflammatory bowel disease. The receptor was derived from a human donor with ulcerative colitis or Crohn's disease, or a healthy co-twin of an affected twin (not recorded which). Sequenced material: blood. The chain has TRBV25-1 and TRBJ2-1; there is no DNA to check the TCRdb D call of TRBD1. CDR3: CASSRTVGQFF. Full variable domain (remainder filled in from reference TRBV25-1 and TRBJ2-1): EADIYQTPRYLVIGTGKKITLECSQTMGHDKMYWYQQDPGMELHLIHYSYGVNSTEKGDLSSESTVSRIRTEHFPLTLESARPSHTSQYLCASSRTVGQFFGPGTRLTVL.